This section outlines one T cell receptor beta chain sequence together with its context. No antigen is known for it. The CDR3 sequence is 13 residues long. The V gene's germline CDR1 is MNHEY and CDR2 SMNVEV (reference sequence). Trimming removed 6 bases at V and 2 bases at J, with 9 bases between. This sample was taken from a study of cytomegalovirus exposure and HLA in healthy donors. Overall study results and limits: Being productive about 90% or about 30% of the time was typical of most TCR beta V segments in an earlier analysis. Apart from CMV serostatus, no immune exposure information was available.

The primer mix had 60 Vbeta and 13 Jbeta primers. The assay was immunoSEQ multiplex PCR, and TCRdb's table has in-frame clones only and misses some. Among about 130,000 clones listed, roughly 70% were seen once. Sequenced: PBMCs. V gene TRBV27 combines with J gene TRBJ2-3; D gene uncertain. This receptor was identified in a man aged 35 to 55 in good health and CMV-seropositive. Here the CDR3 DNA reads TGTGCCAGCAGGCAAGACTCCACAGATACGCAGTATTTT. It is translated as CASRQDSTDTQYF.